The 25 T cell receptor beta chains reported below all come from one sample, sequenced in a study of T cells after yellow fever vaccination. TCRdb re-analysed the 5' RACE reads in MiXCR, keeping a single row per CDR3 protein. The sample holds approximately 240,000 distinct CDR3 sequences, about 3.5% seen once. This material consisted of PBMCs, taken 15 days after the yellow fever booster vaccination. The receptors were gathered from a man between 18 and 29 years old who received the YFV17D yellow fever vaccine.

This clonotype was picked up many times. The chain joins TRBV5-1 to TRBJ2-3; the match to TRBD2 covers 7 bases. The V gene end was trimmed by 5 bases and the J gene end by 4 bases; junction bases not matched to a gene: 10. The germline CDR1 and CDR2 sequences are SGHRS and YFSETQ. CDR3 size: 15 residues. The CDR3 DNA reads TGCGCCAGCAGGGACGGGACTATAGGTGCAGATACGCAGTATTTT. Protein sequence: CASRDGTIGADTQYF. Full variable domain (missing parts from reference TRBV5-1 and TRBJ2-3): KAGVTQTPRYLIKTRGQQVTLSCSPISGHRSVSWYQQTPGQGLQFLFEYFSETQRNKGNFPGRFSGRQFSNSRSEMNVSTLELGDSALYLCASRDGTIGADTQYFGPGTRLTVL.

This clonotype was observed at least ten times. The rearrangement joins TRBV18 to TRBJ1-4; 8 bases line up with TRBD1. The CDR3 sequence is 15 residues long. Looked up from germline, CDR1 is KGHSH and CDR2 is LQKENI. With V trimmed by 3 bases and J by 6 bases, 6 bases remained unmatched. This CDR3 is CASSPRTGRDEKLFF. CDR3 coding DNA: TGTGCCAGCTCACCGCGGACAGGGCGAGATGAAAAACTGTTTTTT.

This clonotype appeared many times. This chain uses TRBV11-2 with TRBJ2-5, with D possibly being TRBD2 (5 bases). Trimming took off 5 bases at V and 6 bases at J, with 16 bases between the two ends. This CDR3 region has 14 residues. Germline V gives CDR1 SGHAT, CDR2 FQNNGV. Written as DNA, the CDR3 is TGTGCCAGCAGCCCCCGTCGGGGTAGAAAGACCCAGTACTTC. Residues: CASSPRRGRKTQYF.

The chain recombines TRBV5-8 with TRBJ2-5; 7 nucleotides align to TRBD1. Germline values: CDR1 SGHTS, CDR2 YDEGEE. The CDR3 contains 13 residues. CDR3 loop: CAQGQISQETQYF. CDR3 nucleotide sequence: TGTGCGCAGGGACAGATTTCCCAAGAGACCCAGTACTTC.

The gene calls are TRBV19 and TRBJ2-1; D is possibly TRBD1 (5 bases). V lost 2 bases and J lost 0, with 14 bases in between. In germline, CDR1 is LNHDA, CDR2 SQIVND (reference sequence). This CDR3 has 17 residues. The CDR3 region has the DNA TGTGCCAGTAGTATATCCGTGGGGCTTAGCTCCTACAATGAGCAGTTCTTC. Protein: CASSISVGLSSYNEQFF.

This clonotype was seen ten or more times. As DNA, the CDR3 is TGTGCCAGCAGTCTCGGGTCACGTAATGAAAAACTGTTTTTT. It yields the protein CASSLGSRNEKLFF. This rearrangement joins TRBV4-2 to TRBJ1-4; D call uncertain. V was pared by 6 bases and J by 4 bases, with 12 bases between. This CDR3 has 14 amino acids. Germline assignment: CDR1 LGHNA and CDR2 YNFKEQ.

This clonotype was observed at least ten times. The chain uses TRBV7-9 and TRBJ2-7, with D tentatively TRBD2 (5 bases). CDR3 size: 13 residues. V lost 5 bases and J lost 1, with 9 bases in between. Germline CDR1 reads SEHNR; CDR2 reads FQNEAQ (reference sequence). The CDR3 DNA is TGTGCCAGCAGCCACGGGGTGTCCTACGAGCAGTACTTC. It specifies CASSHGVSYEQYF.

In this sample, this clonotype turned up many times. CDR3 in amino acids: CASRQGGQPQHF. DNA for the CDR3: TGTGCCAGTAGACAGGGGGGTCAGCCCCAGCATTTT. V is TRBV2 and J is TRBJ1-5; 9 bases are a match to TRBD1. The CDR3 is made up of 12 amino acids. The V segment lost 9 bases and the J segment 6 bases; nucleotides outside the gene matches: 3. Germline V gene lookup returns CDR1 SNHLY and CDR2 FYNNEI. The full variable domain, completed using reference TRBV2 and TRBJ1-5, is EPEVTQTPSHQVTQMGQEVILRCVPISNHLYFYWYRQILGQKVEFLVSFYNNEISEKSEIFDDQFSVERPDGSNFTLKIRSTKLEDSAMYFCASRQGGQPQHFGDGTRLSIL.

This clonotype has at least ten counts. This chain links TRBV4-1 with TRBJ2-3; D is perhaps TRBD1 (5 bases). Trimming removed 4 bases from V and 4 bases from J, with 18 bases in between. This CDR3 contains 16 residues. CDR1 is MGHRA and CDR2 is YSYEKL in the germline V gene. The CDR3 coding sequence is TGCGCCAGCAGCCTCGGCACCCAGGGTGGGGCAGATACGCAGTATTTT. As protein: CASSLGTQGGADTQYF.

This clonotype was counted at least ten times. The CDR3 sequence is CASSLGLAGPISTDTQYF. The DNA for the CDR3 is TGTGCCAGCAGCTTGGGACTAGCGGGACCTATATCCACAGATACGCAGTATTTT. This rearrangement joins TRBV5-4 to TRBJ2-3; TRBD2 matches at 11 bases. Looked up from germline, CDR1 is SGHNT and CDR2 is YYREEE (reference sequence). The CDR3 consists of 18 residues. Trimming at V came to 0 bases and at J to 2 bases, leaving 8 bases not matched to a gene.

The table lists this clonotype with many counts. The chain recombines TRBV15 with TRBJ1-3; TRBD1 matches at 7 bases. V lost 3 bases, J lost 4 bases, and 6 bases stayed unmatched. CDR1 LNHNV and CDR2 YYDKDF come from the germline V gene (reference sequence). This CDR3 is built from 15 residues. The CDR3 DNA reads as TGTGCCACCAGCAGCGCAGGGGGTCGCGGAAACACCATATATTTT. This encodes CATSSAGGRGNTIYF.

The genes are TRBV7-2 and TRBJ1-5; D gene uncertain. CDR3 length: 14 residues. Between the trimmed V and J ends, which lost 2 bases and 4 bases, there was a span of 9 bases. Germline CDR1 is SGHTA and CDR2 is FQGNSA. The CDR3 nucleotides read TGTGCCAGCAGCTTATCAAGAGGGAATCAGCCCCAGCATTTT. This codes for CASSLSRGNQPQHF.

This clonotype has a count of ten or more. The chain recombines TRBV14 with TRBJ2-7; no firm D call. This CDR3 has 13 amino acids. Germline V gene lookup returns CDR1 SGHDN and CDR2 FVKESK. Trimming stripped 1 base from V and 2 bases from J, with 6 bases between. CDR3 amino acids: CASSQVAAYEQYF. In DNA, the CDR3 is TGTGCCAGCAGCCAAGTTGCGGCCTACGAGCAGTACTTC.

This clonotype came up many times. CDR3 nucleotide sequence: TGCGCCAGCAGCTTGGCTTTCAGCGGACTAGCGGGGTTCACTGAGCAGTTCTTC. Its translation: CASSLAFSGLAGFTEQFF. The chain carries TRBV5-1 and TRBJ2-1, with TRBD2 identical over 12 bases. Germline CDR1 reads SGHRS; CDR2 reads YFSETQ. This CDR3 has 18 residues. The V gene end was trimmed by 0 bases and the J gene end by 9 bases; junction bases not matched to a gene: 13.

This clonotype was seen a handful of times. The chain carries TRBV4-1 and TRBJ2-7; 7 positions agree with TRBD1. Germline lookup yields CDR1 MGHRA and CDR2 YSYEKL. This CDR3 contains 14 residues. V trimming: 2 bases; J trimming: 2 bases; junction bases outside the gene matches: 3. CDR3 in amino acids: CASSQPGQAYEQYV. CDR3 DNA sequence: TGCGCCAGCAGCCAACCCGGACAGGCCTACGAGCAGTACGTC.

This clonotype was counted a few times. J is TRBJ2-5 and V is TRBV5-1; D may be TRBD2 (5 bases). V was shortened by 1 base and J by 3 bases, with 10 bases between the two germline ends. The CDR3 covers 14 residues. Per germline, CDR1 SGHRS and CDR2 YFSETQ. The CDR3 sequence is CASSLRLAKETQYF. CDR3 DNA sequence: TGCGCCAGCAGCTTGCGCCTAGCAAAAGAGACCCAGTACTTC.

This clonotype was recorded at least ten times. J is TRBJ2-7 and V is TRBV6-5, with 10 bases matching TRBD1. After removal of 4 bases from V and 2 bases from J, the junction contained 5 bases not matched to a gene. CDR3 length equals 15 residues. The germline V gene has CDR1 MNHEY and CDR2 SVGAGI. The CDR3 region is CASSWGGTGAYEQYF. The CDR3 DNA is TGTGCCAGCAGTTGGGGGGGGACAGGGGCCTACGAGCAGTACTTC.

This clonotype was observed a few times. This chain joins TRBV5-8 and TRBJ1-2, with a possible D match to TRBD1 (5 bases). The CDR3 is made up of 15 amino acids. Germline V gene data show CDR1 as SGHTS and CDR2 as YDEGEE. Trimming cost V 0 bases and J 2 bases, with 11 bases left between them. The CDR3 region has the DNA TGTGCCAGCAGCTTGGGACAGCGAAGCAACTATGGCTACACCTTC. Protein sequence: CASSLGQRSNYGYTF.

This clonotype has more than one count but fewer than ten. The chain is built from TRBV25-1 and TRBJ1-4, with D possibly TRBD1 on 5 matching bases. Germline loops: CDR1 MGHDK, CDR2 SYGVNS. This CDR3 has 15 residues. Trimming removed 3 bases from V and 7 bases from J, with 15 bases in between. The CDR3 coding sequence is TGTGCCAGCAGTGATGAGGGGTGGAGGAGTGAAAAACTGTTTTTT. The encoded protein is CASSDEGWRSEKLFF.

This clonotype was picked up many times. The chain carries TRBV12-3 or TRBV12-4 and TRBJ1-2, with a tentative D call TRBD1 (6 bases). Trimming cost V 3 bases and J 0 bases, with 8 bases left between them. This CDR3 comprises 14 residues. The CDR3 bases are TGTGCCAGCAGTTTGGGGACAACTAACTATGGCTACACCTTC. Protein sequence: CASSLGTTNYGYTF.

This clonotype was recorded many times. The chain has TRBV2 and TRBJ2-1; 10 bases line up with TRBD2. J gave up 7 bases and V 3 bases, and 9 bases lay outside the gene matches. The CDR3 is 16 residues long. Germline V gives CDR1 SNHLY, CDR2 FYNNEI. The CDR3 region has the DNA TGTGCCAGCAGTGAGGTAGTGGCTAGCGGGGGTAATGAGCAGTTCTTC. Its protein is CASSEVVASGGNEQFF.

This clonotype was detected many times. The CDR3 coding sequence is TGCAGTGCTAGAGACCCCACAGGAAATTCACCCCTCCACTTT. Translated: CSARDPTGNSPLHF. V gene TRBV20-1 combines with J gene TRBJ1-6; possibly TRBD1 for D (5 bases). With 0 bases removed from V and 7 bases from J, the gap between germline ends came to 10 bases. The CDR3 totals 14 residues. CDR1 and CDR2 from the germline V gene are DFQATT and SNEGSKA (reference sequence).

There are many counts of this clonotype. The chain joins TRBV12-3 or TRBV12-4 to TRBJ2-2; no firm D call. Trimming left V 2 bases short and J 7 bases short, with 17 bases between. There are 16 residues in the CDR3. The CDR3 is CASSLNFLSRSGELFF. The CDR3 DNA reads as TGTGCCAGCAGTTTAAATTTTCTTTCGCGGAGCGGGGAGCTGTTTTTT.

The sample holds a few counts of this clonotype. This sequence joins TRBV5-6 and TRBJ2-1, with D possibly TRBD2 on 7 matching bases. The CDR3 extends over 15 amino acids. Germline CDR1 reads SGHDT; CDR2 reads YYEEEE. The V end was cut by 6 bases, the J end by 2 bases, with 15 bases between. CDR3 protein: CASTAGGRTYNEQFF. The CDR3 DNA sequence: TGTGCCAGCACCGCCGGGGGGCGGACCTACAATGAGCAGTTCTTC. Based on the CDR3 plus reference TRBV5-6 and TRBJ2-1, the full variable domain is DAGVTQSPTHLIKTRGQQVTLRCSPKSGHDTVSWYQQALGQGPQFIFQYYEEEERQRGNFPDRFSGHQFPNYSSELNVNALLLGDSALYLCASTAGGRTYNEQFFGPGTRLTVL.

At least ten counts were recorded for this clonotype. J is TRBJ2-5 and V is TRBV24-1; 8 bases agree with TRBD2. V shed 4 bases and J 0 bases; nucleotides not matched to a gene: 6. The CDR3 has 16 amino acids. Per germline, CDR1 KGHDR and CDR2 SFDVKD. The CDR3 region is CATSEGLLADQETQYF. Written as DNA, the CDR3 is TGTGCCACCAGTGAGGGGTTACTAGCGGACCAAGAGACCCAGTACTTC.